This TCR beta chain appears in the sequencing data of a study of blood T cell repertoires in COVID-19. Whole-study context: The analysed material was cDNA or gDNA that came from T cells, B-cell-depleted T cells, or PBMCs.

Generated by immunoSEQ multiplex PCR, the TCRdb table keeps only in-frame clones and is missing some. The sample contains about 170,000 clones, 70% to 85% of which appear only once. Trimming took 6 bases from V and 0 from J; bases not matched to a gene: 5. The CDR3 has 15 residues. Germline values: CDR1 MGHRA, CDR2 YSYEKL. The chain recombines TRBV4-1 with TRBJ1-5, with TRBD1 matching 7 bases. The sequenced material came from peripheral blood. This sequence was found in a man older than 75 with COVID-19, enrolled during active disease. The CDR3 sequence is CASRGTVYSNQPQHF. The DNA of the CDR3 is TGCGCCAGCAGAGGGACAGTATATAGCAATCAGCCCCAGCATTTT.